These 2 T cell receptor beta chains originate from one sample sequenced in a study of blood T cell repertoires in COVID-19. Method: immunoSEQ multiplex PCR; TCRdb's copy keeps in-frame clones and lacks some. The data contain 100,000 to 150,000 clones, about four fifths of them singletons. What was sequenced was peripheral blood. The receptor set was obtained from a man younger than 45 with COVID-19, enrolled during active disease.

This chain connects TRBV30 to TRBJ1-5; 9 bases match TRBD1. Per the germline V gene, CDR1 is GTSNPN and CDR2 is SVGIG (reference sequence). Trimming took 5 bases from V and 5 from J; bases not matched to a gene: 4. The CDR3 covers 13 residues. CDR3 bases: TGTGCCTGGGGGGACAGGGTAGATCAGCCCCAGCATTTT. Its translation is CAWGDRVDQPQHF.

The chain carries TRBV12-3 or TRBV12-4 and TRBJ1-4; D remains unclear. The germline V and J ends were trimmed by 2 bases and 8 bases, with 9 bases remaining between them. The length of the CDR3 is 13 residues. The CDR3 DNA reads as TGTGCCAGCAGTTTAATGGGCACGGAAAAACTGTTTTTT. Its protein is CASSLMGTEKLFF.